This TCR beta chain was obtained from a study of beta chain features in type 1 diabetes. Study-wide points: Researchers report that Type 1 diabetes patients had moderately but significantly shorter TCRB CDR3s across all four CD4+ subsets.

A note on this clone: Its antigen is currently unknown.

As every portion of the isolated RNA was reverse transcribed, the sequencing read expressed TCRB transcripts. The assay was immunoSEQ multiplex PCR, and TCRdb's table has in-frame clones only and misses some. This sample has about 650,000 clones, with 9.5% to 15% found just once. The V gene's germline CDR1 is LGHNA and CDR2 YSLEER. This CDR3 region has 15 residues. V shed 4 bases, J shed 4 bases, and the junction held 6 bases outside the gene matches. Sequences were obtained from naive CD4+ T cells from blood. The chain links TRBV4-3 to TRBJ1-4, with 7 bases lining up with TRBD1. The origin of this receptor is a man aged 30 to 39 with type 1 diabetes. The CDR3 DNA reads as TGCGCCAGCAGCCGAGAGGACAGGCATAATGAAAAACTGTTTTTT. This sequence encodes CASSREDRHNEKLFF.